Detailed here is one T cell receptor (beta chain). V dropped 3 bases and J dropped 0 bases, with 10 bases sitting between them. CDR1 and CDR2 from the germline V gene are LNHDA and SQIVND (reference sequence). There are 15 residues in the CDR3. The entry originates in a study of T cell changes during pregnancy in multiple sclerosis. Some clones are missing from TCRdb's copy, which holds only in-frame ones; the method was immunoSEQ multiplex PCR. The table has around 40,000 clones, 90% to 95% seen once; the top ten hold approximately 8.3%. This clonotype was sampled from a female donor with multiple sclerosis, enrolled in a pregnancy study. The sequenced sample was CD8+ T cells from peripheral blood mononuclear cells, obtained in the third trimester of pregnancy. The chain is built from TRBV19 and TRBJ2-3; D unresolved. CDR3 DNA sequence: TGTGCCAGTAGTATCGTCGCGGAAAGCACAGATACGCAGTATTTT. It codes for CASSIVAESTDTQYF.